The 32 T cell receptor beta chains in this list originate from one sample, sequenced in a study of control samples from healthy donors and cancer patients. Libraries were prepared by immunoSEQ multiplex PCR; TCRdb keeps only in-frame clonotypes and omits some of them. The sample shows approximately 65,000 clones, roughly nine tenths of them seen only once. The sequencing input was PBMCs. Every receptor here comes from a man aged 60-69 years with lung cancer.

The J gene is TRBJ1-1, the V gene TRBV5-1, with D possibly matching TRBD1 (6 bases). The CDR3 contains 15 residues. V was clipped by 0 bases and J by 6 bases, with 15 bases between them. The germline gives CDR1 SGHRS, CDR2 YFSETQ. The CDR3 coding sequence is TGCGCCAGCAGCTTGGAGATCCAGGGGAAAGCTGAAGCTTTCTTT. As protein: CASSLEIQGKAEAFF.

This clone was observed at least ten times. The chain uses TRBV12-3 or TRBV12-4 and TRBJ2-1; unclear D gene. V lost 6 bases and J lost 9, with 9 bases in between. The CDR3 spans 11 residues. CDR3 sequence: CASRSLAEQFF. DNA of the CDR3: TGTGCCAGCAGAAGTCTGGCTGAGCAGTTCTTC.

The chain couples TRBV3-1 (or the pseudogene TRBV3-2) to TRBJ1-2, with D perhaps matching TRBD1 (5 bases). V was shortened by 2 bases and J by 8 bases, with 27 bases between the two germline ends. Germline V gives CDR1 LGHDT, CDR2 YNNKEL (reference sequence). The CDR3 covers 18 residues. The CDR3 loop is CASSQISGGESFGVGYTF. CDR3 sequence (DNA): TGTGCCAGCAGCCAAATCTCTGGGGGGGAATCCTTTGGCGTAGGCTACACCTTC.

The chain recombines TRBV14 with TRBJ2-3, with unresolved D. The CDR3 totals 13 residues. Trimming took 1 base from V and 0 from J, leaving 2 bases between them. Germline V CDR1 and CDR2: SGHDN, FVKESK. CDR3 in amino acids: CASSQVSTDTQYF. The CDR3 DNA is TGTGCCAGCAGCCAAGTAAGCACAGATACGCAGTATTTT.

The V gene is TRBV27, the J gene TRBJ1-6, with D tentatively TRBD1 (5 bases). CDR1 and CDR2 (germline): MNHEY, SMNVEV (reference sequence). V was cut by 1 base and J by 2 bases, with 12 bases left in between. The CDR3 loop spans 17 amino acids. This chain's CDR3 is CASSLYSGVTYNSPLHF. The CDR3 DNA is TGTGCCAGCAGTTTATATTCGGGGGTGACCTATAATTCACCCCTCCACTTT.

The chain joins TRBV12-2 to TRBJ1-5. TRBV12-2 is described as a pseudogene. The CDR3 is made up of 14 amino acids. CDR3: CAGAGASTNQPQHF. In nucleotides, the CDR3 is TGTGCCGGCGCGGGGGCAAGTACAAATCAGCCCCAGCATTTT.

The chain joins TRBV5-1 to TRBJ1-4; TRBD1 is a possible D gene (6 bases). The germline V gene has CDR1 SGHRS and CDR2 YFSETQ. V was clipped by 4 bases and J by 5 bases, with 12 bases between them. The CDR3 loop spans 14 amino acids. The CDR3 sequence is CASSLDSRNEKLFF. In DNA, the CDR3 is TGCGCCAGCAGCCTGGACAGCCGAAATGAAAAACTGTTTTTT.

This rearrangement joins TRBV7-9 to TRBJ2-7; TRBD1 agrees at 7 bases. The germline V gene encodes CDR1 SEHNR and CDR2 FQNEAQ (reference sequence). The CDR3 is made up of 13 amino acids. The ends lost 6 bases at V and 5 bases at J; junction bases unmatched: 7. The CDR3 DNA follows: TGTGCCAGCAGTTCACCTACAGGGGACGAGCAGTACGTC. Its protein is CASSSPTGDEQYV.

The chain combines TRBV5-1 with TRBJ1-3, with a tentative D call TRBD1 (5 bases). Germline loops: CDR1 SGHRS, CDR2 YFSETQ. Trimming left V 7 bases short and J 2 bases short, with 19 bases between. The CDR3 contains 16 residues. CDR3 bases: TGCGCCAGCTCAATGGGGGAGTTAAGGGCTGGAAACACCATATATTTT. Protein sequence: CASSMGELRAGNTIYF.

V gene TRBV28 combines with J gene TRBJ2-6; 8 positions agree with TRBD1. The germline gives CDR1 MDHEN, CDR2 SYDVKM. J gave up 3 bases and V 5 bases, and 9 bases lay outside the gene matches. The CDR3 covers 17 residues. The CDR3 loop reads CASSLRQGSSGANVLTF. For the CDR3, the DNA is TGTGCCAGCAGTCTAAGACAGGGGAGTAGTGGGGCCAACGTCCTGACTTTC.

J is TRBJ2-1 and V is TRBV25-1; 8 nucleotides match TRBD2. CDR3 length: 16 residues. Per germline, CDR1 MGHDK and CDR2 SYGVNS. V gave up 4 bases and J gave up 0 bases; unmatched junction bases: 5. CDR3 loop: CASSGWSGSSYNEQFF. The CDR3 DNA reads TGTGCCAGCAGTGGATGGAGCGGGAGCTCCTACAATGAGCAGTTCTTC.

CDR3 amino acids: CASSLRTLNTEAFF. CDR3 nucleotides: TGTGCCAGCAGCCTACGGACACTGAACACTGAAGCTTTCTTT. J is TRBJ1-1 and V is TRBV3-1 (or the pseudogene TRBV3-2); D perhaps matches TRBD1 (5 bases). V was clipped by 4 bases and J by 0 bases, with 9 bases between them. Per germline, CDR1 LGHDT and CDR2 YNNKEL (reference sequence). CDR3 size: 14 residues.

The rearrangement joins TRBV6-1 to TRBJ2-7; 9 nucleotides align to TRBD1. There are 15 residues in the CDR3. Germline V gene data show CDR1 as MNHNS and CDR2 as SASEGT. The ends lost 2 bases at V and 4 bases at J; junction bases unmatched: 6. Here the CDR3 DNA reads TGTGCCAGCAGTGAACCCGGGACAGGGTTATACGAGCAGTACGTC. Translating it yields CASSEPGTGLYEQYV.

CDR3 in amino acids: CASSQEAQGLTFEQYF. In DNA, the CDR3 is TGTGCCAGCAGCCAAGAGGCCCAGGGCCTCACTTTCGAGCAGTACTTC. V is TRBV4-2 and J is TRBJ2-7; maybe TRBD1 (5 bases). The germline CDR1 and CDR2 sequences are LGHNA and YNFKEQ. This CDR3 contains 16 residues. Trimming cost V 0 bases and J 6 bases, with 18 bases left between them.

The chain recombines TRBV29-1 with TRBJ1-3; D call uncertain. The CDR3 length is 12 residues. Germline CDR1 and CDR2: SQVTM and ANQGSEA. The ends were cut back, 7 bases at V and 0 bases at J, with 7 bases in the middle. The CDR3 bases are TGCAGCGGAATGAACTCTGGAAACACCATATATTTT. The encoded protein is CSGMNSGNTIYF.

The chain is built from TRBV9 and TRBJ1-4; a possible D gene is TRBD1 (6 bases). Germline V gives CDR1 SGDLS, CDR2 YYNGEE. Between the trimmed V and J ends, which lost 5 bases and 7 bases, there was a span of 24 bases. This CDR3 is 17 amino acids long. CDR3 region: CASSSTRGAGEREKLFF. The CDR3 DNA follows: TGTGCCAGCAGTTCAACGAGAGGTGCAGGGGAGCGTGAAAAACTGTTTTTT. The whole variable domain, filled in from reference TRBV9 and TRBJ1-4, reads DSGVTQTPKHLITATGQRVTLRCSPRSGDLSVYWYQQSLDQGLQFLIQYYNGEERAKGNILERFSAQQFPDLHSELNLSSLELGDSALYFCASSSTRGAGEREKLFFGSGTQLSVL.

The chain has TRBV11-3 and TRBJ2-2; D unclear. The germline CDR1 and CDR2 sequences are SGHNT and YENEEA. Between the trimmed V and J ends, which lost 4 bases and 1 base, there was a span of 7 bases. The length of the CDR3 is 14 residues. CDR3 residues: CASSSIRNTGELFF. DNA of the CDR3: TGTGCCAGCAGCTCGATCAGGAACACCGGGGAGCTGTTTTTT.

This clone was found once. The rearrangement joins TRBV24-1 to TRBJ1-5; the match to TRBD1 covers 7 bases. CDR3 size: 14 residues. J was trimmed by 7 bases and V by 4 bases; bases with no gene match: 6. Germline lookup yields CDR1 KGHDR and CDR2 SFDVKD. The CDR3 nucleotides read TGTGCCACCAGTGACTACGGGACAGACCAGCCCCAGCATTTT. Residues: CATSDYGTDQPQHF.

The gene calls are TRBV5-1 and TRBJ1-4; TRBD1 matches at 9 bases. V lost 3 bases to trimming and J lost 7 bases; unmatched junction nucleotides: 4. CDR3 length: 14 amino acids. Germline loops: CDR1 SGHRS, CDR2 YFSETQ. DNA for the CDR3: TGCGCCAGCAGCTGGGGACAGGGAATTGAAAAACTGTTTTTT. Translation gives CASSWGQGIEKLFF.

V usage is TRBV6-5 and J usage is TRBJ1-5; no reliable D call. The germline CDR1 and CDR2 sequences are MNHEY and SVGAGI. This CDR3 spans 12 amino acids. Trimming stripped 5 bases from V and 6 bases from J, with 8 bases between. CDR3: CASSTGGQPQHF. The CDR3 DNA reads TGTGCCAGCAGTACCGGTGGTCAGCCCCAGCATTTT.

This chain uses TRBV10-3 with TRBJ2-3, with 7 bases matching TRBD1. CDR1 and CDR2 (germline): ENHRY, SYGVKD. The CDR3 runs 17 residues. Trimming removed 3 bases from V and 2 bases from J; junction bases left unmatched: 11. CDR3 residues: CAISERTGGRSTDTQYF. CDR3 nucleotide sequence: TGTGCCATCAGTGAACGGACAGGCGGTAGGTCCACAGATACGCAGTATTTT.

The V and J genes are TRBV5-1 and TRBJ2-7; D ambiguous. The germline V and J ends were trimmed by 0 bases and 6 bases, with 10 bases remaining between them. The CDR3 is made up of 13 amino acids. CDR1 SGHRS and CDR2 YFSETQ come from the germline V gene. For the CDR3, the DNA is TGCGCCAGCAGCTTGGTGAGCGACTCCGAGCAGTACGTC. Its translation is CASSLVSDSEQYV.

The chain employs TRBV29-1 and TRBJ2-5; TRBD1 agrees at 7 bases. V was pared by 3 bases and J by 2 bases, with 9 bases of the junction left unmatched. CDR1 SQVTM and CDR2 ANQGSEA come from the germline V gene. The CDR3 extends over 15 amino acids. The CDR3, as DNA: TGCAGCGTTGACGAATTGACAGGGAAACAAGAGACCCAGTACTTC. This encodes CSVDELTGKQETQYF. Combining the CDR3 with reference TRBV29-1 and TRBJ2-5 gives the whole variable domain SAVISQKPSRDICQRGTSLTIQCQVDSQVTMMFWYRQQPGQSLTLIATANQGSEATYESGFVIDKFPISRPNLTFSTLTVSNMSPEDSSIYLCSVDELTGKQETQYFGPGTRLLVL.

The V and J genes are TRBV6-1 and TRBJ2-7, with TRBD1 identical over 7 bases. This CDR3 contains 11 residues. CDR1 MNHNS and CDR2 SASEGT come from the germline V gene. CDR3 sequence reads: CASSEGYRGQV. The CDR3 DNA sequence: TGTGCCAGCAGTGAAGGGTACAGGGGCCAGGTC.

The rearrangement links TRBV6-5 to TRBJ2-7; D uncertain. The germline CDR1 and CDR2 sequences are MNHEY and SVGAGI. The CDR3 length is 15 residues. V was shortened by 2 bases and J by 2 bases, with 13 bases between the two germline ends. The CDR3 DNA reads TGTGCCAGCAGTTACAGCCCTATAGGTCCCTACGAGCAGTACTTC. It translates to CASSYSPIGPYEQYF.

The chain couples TRBV10-3 to TRBJ2-2; D unclear. Trimming left V 0 bases short and J 5 bases short, with 4 bases between. CDR3 length: 13 amino acids. Germline V gene sequence: CDR1 ENHRY, CDR2 SYGVKD. The DNA for the CDR3 is TGTGCCATCAGTGAGTCGGGGACCGGGGAGCTGTTTTTT. Its protein is CAISESGTGELFF.

The chain combines TRBV7-2 with TRBJ1-4, with D possibly matching TRBD1 (5 bases). The CDR3 has 15 amino acids. Trimming cost V 1 base and J 7 bases, with 13 bases left between them. CDR1 SGHTA and CDR2 FQGNSA come from the germline V gene. The CDR3 coding sequence is TGTGCCAGCAGCTTAGTGCCCAGGGCCGGTGAAAAACTGTTTTTT. It codes for CASSLVPRAGEKLFF.

This chain joins TRBV5-1 and TRBJ2-2; D gene uncertain. Germline-derived CDR1 and CDR2 are SGHRS and YFSETQ. The CDR3 loop spans 14 amino acids. Trimming removed 6 bases from V and 0 bases from J, with 9 bases in between. The CDR3 protein is CASIAGANTGELFF. CDR3 coding DNA: TGCGCCAGCATCGCTGGGGCGAACACCGGGGAGCTGTTTTTT.

The chain recombines TRBV5-1 with TRBJ2-3, with 7 bases matching TRBD2. The germline V gene encodes CDR1 SGHRS and CDR2 YFSETQ. This CDR3 contains 14 residues. The ends lost 0 bases at V and 4 bases at J; junction bases unmatched: 2. In DNA, the CDR3 is TGCGCCAGCAGCTTGGGGGCGGGGGCAGATACGCAGTATTTT. Translation gives CASSLGAGADTQYF. The full variable domain, with the rest looked up from reference TRBV5-1 and TRBJ2-3, is KAGVTQTPRYLIKTRGQQVTLSCSPISGHRSVSWYQQTPGQGLQFLFEYFSETQRNKGNFPGRFSGRQFSNSRSEMNVSTLELGDSALYLCASSLGAGADTQYFGPGTRLTVL.

This clone is medium-sized in the sample. The chain carries TRBV7-2 and TRBJ2-3; D is uncertain. V was cut by 3 bases and J by 1 base, with 8 bases left in between. The germline V gene encodes CDR1 SGHTA and CDR2 FQGNSA. The CDR3 is made up of 14 amino acids. CDR3 DNA sequence: TGTGCCAGCAGCTTCGTCCGTGGCACAGATACGCAGTATTTT. Residues: CASSFVRGTDTQYF.

The V gene is TRBV11-3, the J gene TRBJ2-3; 8 bases fit TRBD1. The CDR3 contains 15 residues. The J segment lost 4 bases and the V segment lost 1 base, leaving 4 bases of the junction unmatched. Looked up from germline, CDR1 is SGHNT and CDR2 is YENEEA. CDR3 nucleotides: TGTGCCAGCAGCTTAGGACAGGGGAGTGCAGATACGCAGTATTTT. Protein product: CASSLGQGSADTQYF.

The chain has TRBV4-1 and TRBJ1-5; D is uncertain. Germline loops: CDR1 MGHRA, CDR2 YSYEKL. V was shortened by 4 bases and J by 1 base, with 11 bases between the two germline ends. The CDR3 contains 15 residues. CDR3 loop: CASSPRVGSNQPQHF. The CDR3 bases are TGCGCCAGCAGCCCCCGGGTGGGCAGCAATCAGCCCCAGCATTTT.